The rows below give T cell receptor beta chains drawn from one sample of a study of identical twins. TCRdb reanalysed the 5' RACE reads using MiXCR and keeps one entry per CDR3 protein. The sample carries 300,000 to 400,000 distinct CDR3 sequences, over 9% recorded once. These data also featured in a second study, about yellow fever vaccine responses in identical twins.

Sequenced: CD8+ T cells sorted from blood. Receptors originate from a woman under 30 in good health. The conserved cysteine and the conserved F or W are not part of the CDR3 here.

TRBV3-1 ASSHRGRESDTEAF
TRBV5-1 ASSWPRDGYSYNEQF
TRBV29-1 SVDPGTSGRDTQY
TRBV29-1 SVEERTSRSYEQY
TRBV10-3 ATRDENFYEQY
TRBV7-2 ASSQEPGLPTDTQY
TRBV5-1 ASSPEGRWYEQY
TRBV12-3/TRBV12-4 PRGYEQY
TRBV7-7 ASSVRDGGTDTQY
TRBV7-3 ASGGATGELF
TRBV9 ASSVVGGSSYNEQF
TRBV7-2 ASSWSGLQETQY
TRBV15 ATSRERQTGELF
TRBV12-3/TRBV12-4 ASSYRVYNSPLH
TRBV24-1 ATSLGGNTEAF
TRBV3-1 ASSHGQGDYEQY
TRBV24-1 ATSDRYLDRGKETQY
TRBV7-3 ASSLIGGAYNEQF
TRBV2 ASKPTANEKLF
TRBV7-9 ASSPPAGATDTQY
TRBV9 ASSVETPPDTQY
TRBV10-1 ASSRLAGGILNTGELF
TRBV29-1 SVSTEMNTGELF
TRBV24-1 ATSDRGQLETQY
TRBV7-8 ASSLERYTGDSYNEQF
TRBV27 ASSAAYRSGETQY
TRBV13 ASSTGTENIQY
TRBV11-2 ASSLGASTGELF
TRBV27 ASRTSGGGYNEQF
TRBV5-6 ASGPGGGPDSNEQF
TRBV2 ASSWTSGTDEQY
TRBV15 ATSRDHGGAYNDYGYT
TRBV6-1 ASSRNTGETEAF
TRBV7-9 ASSLDGESGNTIY
TRBV28 ASIKQGTFSGANVLT
TRBV5-1 ASTSGLPYNEQF